A single sample gave rise to the 24 T cell receptor beta chains below, sequenced in a study of T cells after yellow fever vaccination. MiXCR was run by TCRdb on the 5' RACE reads, yielding one entry per CDR3 protein. The data contain fewer than 400,000 distinct CDR3 sequences, over 5% of them singletons. The specimen was PBMCs, collected 5 days after the yellow fever booster vaccination. These receptors came from a man in his thirties or forties who received the YFV17D yellow fever vaccine.

At least ten counts were recorded for this clonotype. CDR3 nucleotide sequence: TGCAGCGTTATGGACTCCTCCTCCTACAATGAGCAGTTCTTC. Amino acids: CSVMDSSSYNEQFF. V usage is TRBV29-1 and J usage is TRBJ2-1; D might be TRBD2 (5 bases). The V gene's germline CDR1 is SQVTM and CDR2 ANQGSEA. Trimming removed 5 bases at V and 0 bases at J, with 11 bases between. CDR3 length: 14 amino acids.

This clonotype was seen ten or more times. The genes are TRBV20-1 and TRBJ2-3; 11 positions agree with TRBD2. J gave up 4 bases and V 0 bases, and 6 bases lay outside the gene matches. The V gene's germline CDR1 is DFQATT and CDR2 SNEGSKA (reference sequence). This CDR3 has 16 residues. DNA of the CDR3: TGCAGTGCTAGAGATCCTCTAGCGGGAGGATCAGATACGCAGTATTTT. This translates into CSARDPLAGGSDTQYF.

The chain combines TRBV20-1 with TRBJ2-7; TRBD1 or TRBD2 may be the D gene (5 bases each). This CDR3 has 13 amino acids. Trimming left V 0 bases short and J 5 bases short, with 11 bases between. Germline CDR1 DFQATT, CDR2 SNEGSKA (reference sequence). The CDR3 bases are TGCAGTGCTAGAGATGGTGGGGACGACGAGCAGTACTTC. It codes for CSARDGGDDEQYF.

This clonotype was picked up many times. The rearrangement joins TRBV28 to TRBJ2-1; D is ambiguous. The germline V and J ends were trimmed by 10 bases and 4 bases, with 20 bases remaining between them. CDR3 length: 15 residues. Germline CDR1 MDHEN, CDR2 SYDVKM. CDR3 bases: TGTGCCACTGGGGAACGAGGAATTTTTTACAATGAGCAGTTCTTC. Its translation: CATGERGIFYNEQFF.

The chain uses TRBV11-2 and TRBJ2-3; D gene unclear. The ends were cut back, 1 base at V and 0 bases at J, with 11 bases in the middle. The CDR3 is 16 residues long. CDR1 SGHAT and CDR2 FQNNGV come from the germline V gene. The CDR3 region is CASSLVGSLSTDTQYF. In nucleotides, the CDR3 is TGTGCCAGCAGCTTAGTAGGTTCTCTAAGCACAGATACGCAGTATTTT.

This clonotype was counted at least ten times. The gene calls are TRBV20-1 and TRBJ2-5; a weak D match, TRBD1 (5 bases). The V gene lost 6 bases and the J gene lost 2 bases, with 19 bases spanning the gap. The germline CDR1 and CDR2 sequences are DFQATT and SNEGSKA (reference sequence). The CDR3 totals 15 residues. The CDR3 sequence is CSAPTPGWRQETQYF. CDR3 coding DNA: TGCAGTGCCCCGACTCCAGGGTGGAGACAAGAGACCCAGTACTTC.

This clonotype was recorded many times. The J gene is TRBJ2-5, the V gene TRBV6-1; 8 bases map to TRBD1. CDR3 size: 14 residues. With 8 bases clipped from V and 5 bases from J, the junction kept 10 bases outside the gene matches. Germline lookup yields CDR1 MNHNS and CDR2 SASEGT. CDR3 in DNA: TGTGCCAGCGTCGGGCAGGGGGCTGGGGAGACCCAGTACTTC. Translated, it gives CASVGQGAGETQYF.

The chain recombines TRBV5-6 with TRBJ1-2; TRBD1 matches at 9 bases. The CDR3 has 15 residues. Germline CDR1 is SGHDT and CDR2 is YYEEEE. Trimming cost V 4 bases and J 3 bases; bases outside gene matches: 7. The CDR3 DNA reads as TGTGCCAGCAGCGGGGACAGGGATGTCGACTATGGCTACACCTTC. It encodes CASSGDRDVDYGYTF.

CDR3 coding DNA: TGTGCCAGCAGCCCGGACAGCCGCACAGATACGCAGTATTTT. This encodes CASSPDSRTDTQYF. The chain links TRBV4-2 to TRBJ2-3; possibly TRBD1 for D (6 bases). The V end lost 4 bases, the J end lost 1 base, and 9 bases lay between the germline ends. CDR1 is LGHNA, CDR2 YNFKEQ, per germline. The CDR3 consists of 14 residues.

This clonotype was picked up many times. V usage is TRBV7-2 and J usage is TRBJ2-1, with 15 bases matching TRBD2. J lost 8 bases, V lost 5 bases, and 4 bases had no gene match. Germline V CDR1 and CDR2: SGHTA, FQGNSA. This CDR3 comprises 15 residues. CDR3 DNA sequence: TGTGCCAGCAGCCCAAGGACTAGCGGGGGGGATGAGCAGTTCTTC. It encodes CASSPRTSGGDEQFF.

This clonotype was seen more than once but under ten times. The chain links TRBV19 to TRBJ1-5, with D perhaps matching TRBD1 (5 bases). CDR3 length: 20 residues. In germline, CDR1 is LNHDA, CDR2 SQIVND (reference sequence). V was trimmed by 4 bases and J by 5 bases, leaving 30 bases between them. The CDR3 DNA reads TGTGCCAGTAGTACCACCGGGACCTATAGGGGATTGGTAAAGGATCAGCCCCAGCATTTT. Residues: CASSTTGTYRGLVKDQPQHF. The full variable domain, with the rest looked up from reference TRBV19 and TRBJ1-5, is DGGITQSPKYLFRKEGQNVTLSCEQNLNHDAMYWYRQDPGQGLRLIYYSQIVNDFQKGDIAEGYSVSREKKESFPLTVTSAQKNPTAFYLCASSTTGTYRGLVKDQPQHFGDGTRLSIL.

This clonotype was seen a handful of times. The gene calls are TRBV20-1 and TRBJ2-7; D is unclear. CDR3 length: 14 residues. Germline V gene lookup returns CDR1 DFQATT and CDR2 SNEGSKA (reference sequence). CDR3 amino acids: CNPSGSAGNYEQYF. CDR3 in DNA: TGCAACCCATCGGGCTCCGCCGGTAACTACGAGCAGTACTTC.

This clonotype occurred a few times. V usage is TRBV29-1 and J usage is TRBJ2-3; 7 bases are a match to TRBD1. V dropped 3 bases and J dropped 0; count of bases not matched to a gene: 6. Germline V lookup: CDR1 SQVTM, CDR2 ANQGSEA. The CDR3 runs 15 residues. The CDR3 loop is CSVDGTEASTDTQYF. The CDR3 DNA follows: TGCAGCGTTGATGGGACAGAAGCTAGCACAGATACGCAGTATTTT.

This clonotype occurred a few times. The chain is built from TRBV6-9 and TRBJ2-7, with a tentative D call TRBD2 (6 bases). Germline V gene sequence: CDR1 MNHGY, CDR2 SVAAGI. V lost 8 bases, J lost 5 bases, and 16 bases lay in between. The CDR3 loop spans 13 amino acids. This CDR3 is CASYSREFNEQYF. The CDR3, as DNA: TGTGCCAGCTATTCCCGGGAGTTCAACGAGCAGTACTTC.

The chain is built from TRBV30 and TRBJ2-6; D is perhaps TRBD1 or TRBD2 (6 bases each). This CDR3 is built from 19 residues. The V gene lost 3 bases and the J gene lost 0 bases, with 21 bases spanning the gap. In germline, CDR1 is GTSNPN, CDR2 SVGIG (reference sequence). The CDR3 here is CAWRGSRAGEDSGANVLTF. In nucleotides, the CDR3 is TGTGCCTGGAGGGGATCAAGGGCAGGGGAGGACTCTGGGGCCAACGTCCTGACTTTC.

This clonotype was detected ten times or more. J is TRBJ2-7 and V is TRBV5-1; D possibly corresponds to TRBD1 (6 bases). Germline CDR1 and CDR2: SGHRS and YFSETQ. Trimming removed 5 bases from V and 7 bases from J, with 13 bases in between. CDR3 length: 12 amino acids. CDR3: CASRDTGMEQYF. In DNA, the CDR3 is TGCGCCAGCAGAGATACAGGGATGGAGCAGTACTTC.

The sample holds a few counts of this clonotype. V is TRBV7-2 and J is TRBJ2-2, with 7 bases matching TRBD2. CDR3 length equals 17 residues. J gave up 6 bases and V 5 bases, and 15 bases lay outside the gene matches. Germline CDR1 is SGHTA and CDR2 is FQGNSA. CDR3 coding DNA: TGTGCCAGCAGCCCTGTTATGGGGGGAGGGCATTCCGGGGAGCTGTTTTTT. This codes for CASSPVMGGGHSGELFF.

This clonotype was detected only a few times. The V and J genes are TRBV10-3 and TRBJ2-3, with D possibly called TRBD1 or TRBD2 (5 bases each). The CDR3 has 14 amino acids. Germline V lookup: CDR1 ENHRY, CDR2 SYGVKD. Trimming stripped 5 bases from V and 4 bases from J, with 13 bases between. DNA of the CDR3: TGTGCCATCAGTCGAGAGGGGAAATCAGATACGCAGTATTTT. Its protein is CAISREGKSDTQYF.

In its sample, this clonotype was seen many times. The J gene is TRBJ2-7, the V gene TRBV20-1, with unresolved D. The CDR3 is made up of 12 amino acids. V was shortened by 4 bases and J by 2 bases, with 9 bases between the two germline ends. Germline lookup yields CDR1 DFQATT and CDR2 SNEGSKA (reference sequence). The CDR3 DNA follows: TGCAGTGCTAAGACTTCTCCCTACGAGCAGTACTTC. This sequence encodes CSAKTSPYEQYF.

This clonotype has more than one count but fewer than ten. The chain is built from TRBV3-1 and TRBJ2-1; D unresolved. The V gene's germline CDR1 is LGHDT and CDR2 YNNKEL (reference sequence). The CDR3 contains 12 residues. Trimming took 4 bases from V and 5 from J, leaving 6 bases between them. The CDR3 is CASSLKNNEQFF. The CDR3 bases are TGTGCCAGCAGCCTAAAGAACAATGAGCAGTTCTTC.

The chain links TRBV12-3 or TRBV12-4 to TRBJ1-5; TRBD1 aligns across 8 bases. Trimming cost V 6 bases and J 5 bases; bases outside gene matches: 6. CDR3 length: 14 residues. This CDR3 reads CASRPGQEDQPQHF. CDR3 bases: TGTGCCAGCAGACCGGGACAGGAGGATCAGCCCCAGCATTTT.

This chain uses TRBV5-4 with TRBJ2-1; the D is unclear. From germline, CDR1 is SGHNT and CDR2 YYREEE (reference sequence). V lost 3 bases and J 8 bases, leaving 6 bases between the germline ends. This CDR3 has 11 residues. The CDR3 reads CASSSTDEQFF. CDR3 DNA: TGTGCCAGCAGCTCCACCGATGAGCAGTTCTTC.

CDR3 DNA: TGTGCCAGCAGCCCCCGCTTAGGCAGCCCCAAGCTGAAAAACATTCAGTACTTC. Its protein product is CASSPRLGSPKLKNIQYF. The chain joins TRBV7-6 to TRBJ2-4; D not resolved. Between the trimmed V and J ends, which lost 5 bases and 4 bases, there was a span of 24 bases. CDR3 length equals 18 residues. Looked up from germline, CDR1 is SGHVS and CDR2 is FNYEAQ.

This clonotype was detected only a few times. J is TRBJ1-5 and V is TRBV18, with D perhaps TRBD1 (5 bases). V was pared by 2 bases and J by 5 bases, with 13 bases between. The CDR3 spans 15 residues. Germline V gene sequence: CDR1 KGHSH, CDR2 LQKENI. The CDR3 protein is CASSPGAGSDQPQHF. In DNA form, the CDR3 reads TGTGCCAGCTCACCAGGGGCAGGCTCGGATCAGCCCCAGCATTTT.